This record looks at one T cell receptor beta chain sequence and its context. Its antigen is not identified. These data originate in a study of T cells in tumors after PD-1 blockade. Background on the study: During anti-PD-1 treatment, some patients continued daily vismodegib 150 mg. Mean per tumor sample: tens of thousands of templates (about 554-99,264), around 5,700 unique clonotypes. Overall study results and limits: Two pre-treatment samples showed no clonal replacement between them. Expanded exhausted CD8+ clones after therapy were mostly novel clonotypes.

The assay was immunoSEQ multiplex PCR, and TCRdb's table has in-frame clones only and misses some. The repertoire holds over 10,000 clones, with 63% as singletons. Sequences were derived from tumor tissue, sampled before anti-PD-1 treatment. The receptor comes from a human donor with basal cell carcinoma.

For the CDR3, the DNA is TGTGCCAGCAGCTGGGACAGCTTCATGAACACTGAAGCTTTCTTT. Its protein is CASSWDSFMNTEAFF. This chain connects TRBV7-9 to TRBJ1-1, with TRBD1 identical over 7 bases. The germline gives CDR1 SEHNR, CDR2 FQNEAQ (reference sequence). The V segment lost 4 bases and the J segment 0 bases; nucleotides outside the gene matches: 5. The CDR3 is 15 residues long.